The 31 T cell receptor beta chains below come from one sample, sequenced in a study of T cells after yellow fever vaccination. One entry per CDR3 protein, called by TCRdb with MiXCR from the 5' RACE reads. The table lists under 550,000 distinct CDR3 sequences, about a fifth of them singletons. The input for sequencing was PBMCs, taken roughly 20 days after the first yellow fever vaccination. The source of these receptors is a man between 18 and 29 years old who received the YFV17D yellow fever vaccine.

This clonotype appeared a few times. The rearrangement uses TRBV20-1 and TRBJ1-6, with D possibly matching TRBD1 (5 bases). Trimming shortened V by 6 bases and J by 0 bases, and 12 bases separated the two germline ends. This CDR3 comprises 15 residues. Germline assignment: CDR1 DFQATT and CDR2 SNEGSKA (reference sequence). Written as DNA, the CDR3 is TGCAGTGCGGCGGGAGGGGCCTCCTATAATTCACCCCTCCACTTT. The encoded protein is CSAAGGASYNSPLHF.

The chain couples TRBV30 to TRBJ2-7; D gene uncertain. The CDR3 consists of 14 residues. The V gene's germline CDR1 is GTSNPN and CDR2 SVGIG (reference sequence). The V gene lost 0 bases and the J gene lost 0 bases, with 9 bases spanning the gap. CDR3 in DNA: TGTGCCTGGAGTGTCGGCGGAAACTCCTACGAGCAGTACTTC. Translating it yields CAWSVGGNSYEQYF.

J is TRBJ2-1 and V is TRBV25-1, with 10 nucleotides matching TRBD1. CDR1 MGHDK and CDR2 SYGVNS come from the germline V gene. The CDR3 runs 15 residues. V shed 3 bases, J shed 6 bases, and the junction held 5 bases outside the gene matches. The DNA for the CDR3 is TGTGCCAGCAGTGACCCCCGGACAGGGGGCAATGAGCAGTTCTTC. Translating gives CASSDPRTGGNEQFF.

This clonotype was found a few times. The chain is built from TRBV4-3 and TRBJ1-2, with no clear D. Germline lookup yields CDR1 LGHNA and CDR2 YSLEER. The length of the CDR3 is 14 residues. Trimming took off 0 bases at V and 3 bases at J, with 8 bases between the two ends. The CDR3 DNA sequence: TGCGCCAGCAGCCAAGATAGGGCGGACTATGGCTACACCTTC. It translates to CASSQDRADYGYTF.

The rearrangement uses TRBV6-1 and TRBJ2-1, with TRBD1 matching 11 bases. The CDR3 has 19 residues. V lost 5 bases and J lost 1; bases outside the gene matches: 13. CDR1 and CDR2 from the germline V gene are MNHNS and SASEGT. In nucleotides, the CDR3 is TGTGCCAGCAGTCCCCCCCGGACAGGGGGCTACACTTCCTACAATGAGCAGTTCTTC. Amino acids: CASSPPRTGGYTSYNEQFF.

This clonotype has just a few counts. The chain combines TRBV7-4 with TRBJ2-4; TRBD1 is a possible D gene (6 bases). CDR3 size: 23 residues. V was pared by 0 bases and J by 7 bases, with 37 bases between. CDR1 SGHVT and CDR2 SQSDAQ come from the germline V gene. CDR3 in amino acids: CASSLAPQNTGYRVPNVRNIQYF. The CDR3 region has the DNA TGTGCCAGCAGCTTAGCGCCGCAAAACACTGGCTACAGGGTCCCCAATGTGAGGAACATTCAGTACTTC.

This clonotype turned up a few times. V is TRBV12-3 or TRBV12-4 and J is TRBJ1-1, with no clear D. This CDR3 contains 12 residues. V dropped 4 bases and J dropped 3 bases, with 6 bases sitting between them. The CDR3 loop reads CASSSYYTEAFF. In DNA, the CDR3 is TGTGCCAGCAGTTCATACTACACTGAAGCTTTCTTT.

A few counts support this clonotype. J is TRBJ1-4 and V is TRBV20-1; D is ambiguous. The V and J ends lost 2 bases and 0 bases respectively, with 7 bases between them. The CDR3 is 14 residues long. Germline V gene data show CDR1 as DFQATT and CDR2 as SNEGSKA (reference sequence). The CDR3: CSARRVATNEKLFF. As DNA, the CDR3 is TGCAGTGCTAGAAGAGTTGCAACTAATGAAAAACTGTTTTTT.

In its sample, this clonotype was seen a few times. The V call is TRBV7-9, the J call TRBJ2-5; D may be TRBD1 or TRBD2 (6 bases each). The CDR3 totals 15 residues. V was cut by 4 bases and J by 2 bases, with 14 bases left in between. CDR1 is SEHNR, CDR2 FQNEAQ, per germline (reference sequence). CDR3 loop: CASSSFGGRQETQYF. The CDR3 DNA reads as TGTGCCAGCAGCTCGTTCGGGGGCCGACAAGAGACCCAGTACTTC.

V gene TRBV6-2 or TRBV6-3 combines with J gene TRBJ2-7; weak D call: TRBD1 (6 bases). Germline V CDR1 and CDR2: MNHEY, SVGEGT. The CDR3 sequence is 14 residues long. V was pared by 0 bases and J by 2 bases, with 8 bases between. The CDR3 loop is CASSYSGTPYEQYV. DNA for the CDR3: TGTGCCAGCAGTTACTCCGGGACACCCTACGAGCAGTACGTC.

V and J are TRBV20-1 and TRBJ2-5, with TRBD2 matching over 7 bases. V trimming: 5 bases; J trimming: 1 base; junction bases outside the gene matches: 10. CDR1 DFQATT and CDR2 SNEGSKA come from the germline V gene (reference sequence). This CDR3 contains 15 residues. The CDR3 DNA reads TGCAGTGCTCCCGTCGCGGGGGACTTCCAAGAGACCCAGTACTTC. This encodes CSAPVAGDFQETQYF.

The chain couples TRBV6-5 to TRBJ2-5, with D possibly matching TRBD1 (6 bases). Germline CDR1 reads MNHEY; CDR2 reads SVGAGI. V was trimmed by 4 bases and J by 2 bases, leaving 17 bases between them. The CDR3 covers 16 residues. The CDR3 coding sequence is TGTGCCAGCAGTTTCTCGCACGGGACACAGCAAGAGACCCAGTACTTC. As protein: CASSFSHGTQQETQYF.

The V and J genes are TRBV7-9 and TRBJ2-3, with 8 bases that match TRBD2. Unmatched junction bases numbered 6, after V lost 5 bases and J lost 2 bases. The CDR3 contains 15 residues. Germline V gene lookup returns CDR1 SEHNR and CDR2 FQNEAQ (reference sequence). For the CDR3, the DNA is TGTGCCAGCAGCCCGGCGGGGGGATACACAGATACGCAGTATTTT. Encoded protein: CASSPAGGYTDTQYF.

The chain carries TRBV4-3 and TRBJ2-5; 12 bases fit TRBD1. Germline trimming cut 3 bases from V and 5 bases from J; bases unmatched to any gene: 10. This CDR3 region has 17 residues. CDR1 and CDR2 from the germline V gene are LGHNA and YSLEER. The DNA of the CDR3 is TGCGCCAGCAGCCATGCCCTGGGACAGGGGGCGTATGAGACCCAGTACTTC. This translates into CASSHALGQGAYETQYF.

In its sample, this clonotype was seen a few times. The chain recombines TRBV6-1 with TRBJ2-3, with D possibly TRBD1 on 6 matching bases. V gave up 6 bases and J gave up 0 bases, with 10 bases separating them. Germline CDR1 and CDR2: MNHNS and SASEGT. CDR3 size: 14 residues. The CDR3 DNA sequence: TGTGCCAGCAGCGACAGGTCTAGCACAGATACGCAGTATTTT. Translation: CASSDRSSTDTQYF.

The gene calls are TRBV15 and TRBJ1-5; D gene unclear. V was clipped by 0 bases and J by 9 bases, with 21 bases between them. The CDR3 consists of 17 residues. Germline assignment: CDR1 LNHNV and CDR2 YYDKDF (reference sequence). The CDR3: CATSREVAGYDLRPQHF. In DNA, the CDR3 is TGTGCCACCAGCAGAGAGGTCGCAGGCTACGACTTAAGGCCCCAGCATTTT. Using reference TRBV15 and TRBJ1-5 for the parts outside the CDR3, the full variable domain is DAMVIQNPRYQVTQFGKPVTLSCSQTLNHNVMYWYQQKSSQAPKLLFHYYDKDFNNEADTPDNFQSRRPNTSFCFLDIRSPGLGDTAMYLCATSREVAGYDLRPQHFGDGTRLSIL.

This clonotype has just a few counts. In nucleotides, the CDR3 is TGCGCCAGCAGCCAGACCAGACAGGGGGTCCTTAATGAAAAACTGTTTTTT. It specifies CASSQTRQGVLNEKLFF. The chain carries TRBV4-1 and TRBJ1-4, with 9 bases matching TRBD1. The CDR3 length is 17 residues. Germline CDR1 MGHRA, CDR2 YSYEKL. V shed 3 bases and J 4 bases; nucleotides not matched to a gene: 9.

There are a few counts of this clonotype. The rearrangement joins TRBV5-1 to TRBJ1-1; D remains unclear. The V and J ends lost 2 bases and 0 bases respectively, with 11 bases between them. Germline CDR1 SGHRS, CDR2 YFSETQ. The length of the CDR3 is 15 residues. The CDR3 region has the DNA TGCGCCAGCAGCTTACCCCGGGGTATGAACACTGAAGCTTTCTTT. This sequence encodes CASSLPRGMNTEAFF. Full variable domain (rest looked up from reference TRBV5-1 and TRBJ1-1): KAGVTQTPRYLIKTRGQQVTLSCSPISGHRSVSWYQQTPGQGLQFLFEYFSETQRNKGNFPGRFSGRQFSNSRSEMNVSTLELGDSALYLCASSLPRGMNTEAFFGQGTRLTVV.

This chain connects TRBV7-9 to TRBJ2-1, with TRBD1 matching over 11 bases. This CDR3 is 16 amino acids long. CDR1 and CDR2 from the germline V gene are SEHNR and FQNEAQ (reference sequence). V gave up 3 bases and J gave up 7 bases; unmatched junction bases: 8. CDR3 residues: CASSLGSGQGANEQFF. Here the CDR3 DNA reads TGTGCCAGCAGCTTGGGTTCCGGACAGGGGGCTAATGAGCAGTTCTTC.

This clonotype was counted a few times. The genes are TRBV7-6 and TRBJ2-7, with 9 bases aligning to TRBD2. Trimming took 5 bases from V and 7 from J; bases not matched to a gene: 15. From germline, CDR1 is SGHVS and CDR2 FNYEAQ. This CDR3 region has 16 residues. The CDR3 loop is CASSETLAGAGGEQYF. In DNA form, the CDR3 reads TGTGCCAGCAGCGAGACATTAGCGGGGGCTGGTGGGGAGCAGTACTTC.

CDR3 sequence (DNA): TGCGCCAGCAGCTTGGGGTCTCCCCAAGTGGAGACCCAGTACTTC. Translated: CASSLGSPQVETQYF. V and J are TRBV5-1 and TRBJ2-5; no clear D. The V and J ends lost 0 bases and 5 bases respectively, with 14 bases between them. This CDR3 comprises 15 residues. CDR1 SGHRS and CDR2 YFSETQ come from the germline V gene. The whole variable domain, remainder taken from reference TRBV5-1 and TRBJ2-5, is KAGVTQTPRYLIKTRGQQVTLSCSPISGHRSVSWYQQTPGQGLQFLFEYFSETQRNKGNFPGRFSGRQFSNSRSEMNVSTLELGDSALYLCASSLGSPQVETQYFGPGTRLLVL.

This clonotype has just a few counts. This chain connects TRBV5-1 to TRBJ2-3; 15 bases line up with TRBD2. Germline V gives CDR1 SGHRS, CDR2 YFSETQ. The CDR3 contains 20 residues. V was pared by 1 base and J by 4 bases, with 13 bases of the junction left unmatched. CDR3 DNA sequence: TGCGCCAGCAGCTTGCGGGGGCTCCTGGGGACTAGCGGGGGGTCAGATACGCAGTATTTT. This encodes CASSLRGLLGTSGGSDTQYF.

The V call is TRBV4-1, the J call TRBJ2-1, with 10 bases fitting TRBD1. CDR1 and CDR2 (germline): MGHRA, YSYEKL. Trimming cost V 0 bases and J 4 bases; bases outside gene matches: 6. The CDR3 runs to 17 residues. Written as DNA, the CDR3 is TGCGCCAGCAGCCAAGATCTGGGACAGGGGACTTACAATGAGCAGTTCTTC. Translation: CASSQDLGQGTYNEQFF.

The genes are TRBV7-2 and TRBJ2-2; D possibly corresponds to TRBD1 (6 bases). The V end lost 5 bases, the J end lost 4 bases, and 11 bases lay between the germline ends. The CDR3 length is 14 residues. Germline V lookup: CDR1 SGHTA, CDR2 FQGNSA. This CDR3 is CASSQQGSTGELFF. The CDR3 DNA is TGTGCCAGCAGCCAACAGGGTTCCACCGGGGAGCTGTTTTTT.

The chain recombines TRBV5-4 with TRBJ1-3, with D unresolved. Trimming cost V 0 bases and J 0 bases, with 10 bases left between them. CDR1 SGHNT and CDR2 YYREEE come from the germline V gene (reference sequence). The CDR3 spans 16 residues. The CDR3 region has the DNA TGTGCCAGCAGCTTGGGCTTCCCAAGCTCTGGAAACACCATATATTTT. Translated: CASSLGFPSSGNTIYF.

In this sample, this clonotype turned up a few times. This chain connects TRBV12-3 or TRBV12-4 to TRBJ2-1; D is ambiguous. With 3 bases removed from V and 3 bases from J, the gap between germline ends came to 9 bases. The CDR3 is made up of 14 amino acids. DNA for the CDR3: TGTGCCAGCAGTTTCAGACGGATCTACAATGAGCAGTTCTTC. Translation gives CASSFRRIYNEQFF.

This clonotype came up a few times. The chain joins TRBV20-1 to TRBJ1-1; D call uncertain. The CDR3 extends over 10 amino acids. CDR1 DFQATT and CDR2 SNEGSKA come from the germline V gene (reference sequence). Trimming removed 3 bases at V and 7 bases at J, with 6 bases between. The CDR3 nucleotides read TGCAGTGCTAGGGGATTTGAAGCTTTCTTT. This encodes CSARGFEAFF.

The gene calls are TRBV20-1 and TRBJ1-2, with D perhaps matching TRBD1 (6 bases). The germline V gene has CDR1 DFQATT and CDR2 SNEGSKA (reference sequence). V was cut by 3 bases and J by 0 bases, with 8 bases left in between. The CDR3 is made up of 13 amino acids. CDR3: CSASRGSNYGYTF. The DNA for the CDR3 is TGCAGTGCTAGCAGGGGTTCTAACTATGGCTACACCTTC.

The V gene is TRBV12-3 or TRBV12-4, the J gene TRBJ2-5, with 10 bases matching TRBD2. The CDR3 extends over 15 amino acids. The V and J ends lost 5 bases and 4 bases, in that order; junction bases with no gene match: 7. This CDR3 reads CASSPLAGYRETQYF. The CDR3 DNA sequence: TGTGCCAGCAGTCCACTAGCGGGGTACAGAGAGACCCAGTACTTC.

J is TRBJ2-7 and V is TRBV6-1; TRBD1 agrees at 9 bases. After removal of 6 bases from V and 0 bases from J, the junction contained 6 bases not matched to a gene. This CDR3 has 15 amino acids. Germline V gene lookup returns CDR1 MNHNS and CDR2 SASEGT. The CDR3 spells CASSRTGVSSYEQYF. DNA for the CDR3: TGTGCCAGCAGCCGGACAGGGGTTAGCTCCTACGAGCAGTACTTC.

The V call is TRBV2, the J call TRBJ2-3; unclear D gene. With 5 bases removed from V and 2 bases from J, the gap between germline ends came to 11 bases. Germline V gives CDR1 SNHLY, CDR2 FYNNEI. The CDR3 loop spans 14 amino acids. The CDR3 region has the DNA TGTGCCAGCAGTCGGGCAGTCATCACAGATACGCAGTATTTT. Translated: CASSRAVITDTQYF.